Included here is one T cell receptor beta chain sequence, with context. Its antigen has not been determined. Per-base quality was not reported, and no clone a single base away is much larger than it. The V end loses 7 bases and the J end loses 0 bases, and a stretch of 13 bases separates them. The germline V gene (reference sequence) yields LNHDA for CDR1 and SQIVND for CDR2. CDR3 length: 15 amino acids, cysteine to phenylalanine. Kept here is only the CDR3 DNA, which spans 45 bases and is read in frame from base 1. Whole blood was collected in K2EDTA tubes by collaborating institutions according to the institutions' own protocols. Collaborator samples were shipped for TCRbeta analysis as frozen whole blood, isolated PBMCs, or DNA extracted from either sample type. The data originate from a study of blood T cell repertoires in COVID-19 (dated by TCRdb to 2020 to 2022). Some background on the complete study: The collaborator samples originated in the United States, Italy and Spain and spanned the acute and convalescent phases of COVID-19. The prospective study material was composed of cDNA or gDNA derived from T cells, B-cell-depleted T cells, or PBMCs. The dataset comprised deeply sampled blood TCRbeta repertoires from subjects exposed to, actively infected with, or recovered from COVID-19. The repertoires were made available in a free public database intended to serve as a resource for research on the immune response to SARS-CoV-2. The samples were drawn from the first 160 participants of the ongoing ImmuneRACE study and from 950 to 1,500 subjects provided by 6 global collaborators. The sample metadata nearly always contained a de-identified subject ID, COVID-19 status, age in years and sex. Where HLA class I and class II types were available, the types were taken from metadata supplied by the sample provider, not from assay-based typing.

TCRbeta CDR3 regions were amplified from genomic DNA using the immunoSEQ Assay, a bias-controlled multiplex PCR. The published analysis was carried out like this. The number of nucleated cells in each sample was estimated by amplification of reference gene primers within the assay. To quantify the absolute abundance of each unique TCRbeta CDR3 rearrangement, sequence reads were collapsed and filtered. Productive Simpson clonality was computed per sample as the square root of Simpson's diversity index over productive rearrangements. TCRdb provides this immuneACCESS table in a form limited to in-frame rearrangements. Some clones are lacking; in checked studies, under half of them reflect an unresolved V gene, and why the rest are absent is not known. Clone size and the V and J calls come from that table; the DNA yielded D and trimming. Recorded for this sample are some 220,000 clones; about 83% of them occurred a single time. More than 5.5% of the sample rests with the top ten.

What the work shows at the level of the full study, not this receptor alone: The amount of clinical and demographic metadata varied by source and participant and was provided uncurated.

This clonotype was sampled from a human donor in a cohort sampled during active COVID-19. This receptor chain uses TRBV19 and TRBJ1-3, with a tentative D gene TRBD1 over 5 matching bases. What was sequenced was peripheral blood. The DNA sequence is TGTGCCAGTATCCTTCGGCAGGGCTCTGGAAACACCATATATTTT. Its translation is CASILRQGSGNTIYF.